The entry that follows covers one T cell receptor (beta chain) sequence. Its target is unknown. This specimen comes from a study of monozygotic twins with inflammatory bowel disease. Study-level findings and limits: It was not supported that a single strong signal or clonotype was associated with IBD. Against healthy co-twins, IBD patients had lower TCRbeta diversity (measured by inverse Simpson).

With the 5' RACE reads reprocessed, TCRdb shows one record per CDR3 protein and no DNA. The data include some 440,000 distinct CDR3 sequences; the top ten clones carry 2% to 2.5%. There are 15 residues in the CDR3. CDR1 and CDR2 (germline): SGDLS, YYNGEE. The chain links TRBV9 to TRBJ1-2; TCRdb lists TRBD1, though no DNA is available to test this call. The TCR was taken from a human donor with ulcerative colitis or Crohn's disease, or a healthy co-twin of an affected twin (not recorded which). Sequencing was done on a sample of blood. The CDR3 region is CASSVLGTLSYGYTF. The full variable domain, in which reference TRBV9 and TRBJ1-2 provide the parts outside the CDR3, is DSGVTQTPKHLITATGQRVTLRCSPRSGDLSVYWYQQSLDQGLQFLIQYYNGEERAKGNILERFSAQQFPDLHSELNLSSLELGDSALYFCASSVLGTLSYGYTFGSGTRLTVV.